A selection of T cell receptor beta chains follows, all from one sample in a study of blood T cell repertoires in COVID-19. Profiling relied on immunoSEQ multiplex PCR, and the TCRdb table lists in-frame clones only, not all of them. The table shows around 380,000 clones, with roughly 86% occurring only once. The sample consisted of PBMCs or T cells enriched from blood (not recorded which). Receptor source: a man aged 25 to 40 who had recovered from COVID-19. Both conserved end residues are part of each CDR3. Fields, in order: D gene, J gene, CDR3 length, V gene, clone size, CDR3 DNA, CDR3 protein. D genes are given only for firm matches. A row's size may be missing; if present it is once, few, many or a size class.

>-|TRBJ1-1|14|TRBV6-2/TRBV6-3|-
TGTGCCAGCAGTTCGCGCAGGTTGAACACTGAAGCTTTCTTT
CASSSRRLNTEAFF
>TRBD1|TRBJ2-7|15|TRBV7-2|-
TGTGCCAGCAGCTTAAGGGGACAGGGGGCCTACGAGCAGTACTTC
CASSLRGQGAYEQYF
>TRBD1|TRBJ1-5|14|TRBV5-4|few
TGTGCCACCTCGAAGGGACAGACAAATCAGCCCCAGCATTTT
CATSKGQTNQPQHF
>-|TRBJ2-3|15|TRBV7-7|-
TGTGCCAGCAGCTTAGGAGTCTCTAGCACAGATACGCAGTATTTT
CASSLGVSSTDTQYF
>-|TRBJ1-5|16|TRBV7-9|-
TGTGCCAGCAGCCCACTTCCGTTCGGGTTTAGCCAGCCCCAGCATTTT
CASSPLPFGFSQPQHF
>TRBD1|TRBJ2-2|13|TRBV30|-
TGTGCCCGGGACAGGGGCTTTGCCGGGGAGCTGTTTTTT
CARDRGFAGELFF
>-|TRBJ1-1|13|TRBV3-1/TRBV3-2|-
TGTGCCAGCAGCCTGGAGGCTGGGGTCATGGCTTTCTTT
CASSLEAGVMAFF
>-|TRBJ1-1|15|TRBV6-5|-
TGTGCCAGCCGGTGGGGCAGAGGCATGAACACTGAAGCTTTCTTT
CASRWGRGMNTEAFF
>TRBD1|TRBJ1-6|14|TRBV9|-
TGTGCCAGCAGCGTCGGGACAGCCAATTCACCCCTCCACTTT
CASSVGTANSPLHF
>-|TRBJ1-5|17|TRBV9|-
TGTGCCAGCAGCGTAGGAGATGGGCCTTATAGCAATCAGCCCCAGCATTTT
CASSVGDGPYSNQPQHF
>TRBD1|TRBJ2-7|15|TRBV4-1|once
TGCGCCAGCAGCCTGAGGGGACAGGGGACCAACGAGCAGTACTTC
CASSLRGQGTNEQYF
>TRBD1|TRBJ2-3|16|TRBV2|-
TGTGCCAGCGGGGGACAGGGTATGACTAGCACAGATACGCAGTATTTT
CASGGQGMTSTDTQYF
>-|TRBJ2-7|13|TRBV4-1|-
TGCGCCAGCAGCCAGGGGCAAGGGGACGAGCAGTACTTC
CASSQGQGDEQYF
>TRBD1|TRBJ1-6|17|TRBV7-2|once
TGTGCCAGCAGCTTAGCGGGACAGGGCCATTATAATTCACCCCTCCACTTT
CASSLAGQGHYNSPLHF
>-|TRBJ1-1|12|TRBV12-3/TRBV12-4|-
TGTGCCAGCAGCCCCCAGGGCACTGAAGCTTTCTTT
CASSPQGTEAFF
>TRBD1|TRBJ1-6|17|TRBV7-2|-
TGTGCCAGCAGCTTACAGGGGGCTTGGTCCTATAATTCACCCCTCCACTTT
CASSLQGAWSYNSPLHF
>TRBD1|TRBJ1-1|14|TRBV29-1|-
TGCAGCGTTGAAGTGAGACAGGGGAACACTGAAGCTTTCTTT
CSVEVRQGNTEAFF
>TRBD1|TRBJ1-2|15|TRBV2|few
TGTGCCAGCAGTAACCCGGGACAGGGGGCGGATGGCTACACCTTC
CASSNPGQGADGYTF
>-|TRBJ1-1|13|TRBV7-2|-
TGTGCCAGCAGCTTAATTTCGGGCACTGAAGCTTTCTTT
CASSLISGTEAFF
>TRBD1|TRBJ2-1|15|TRBV30|-
TGTGCCTGGTGTAATGCAGGGGGATCCTACAATGAGCAGTTCTTC
CAWCNAGGSYNEQFF
>-|TRBJ2-1|16|TRBV5-1|-
TGCGCCAGCAGCTTGGACCCGGTGGGAGATTACAATGAGCAGTTCTTC
CASSLDPVGDYNEQFF
>-|TRBJ1-2|16|TRBV18|-
TGTGCCAGCTCACGTAATACAGGGAGAGCTAACTATGGCTACACCTTC
CASSRNTGRANYGYTF
>-|TRBJ1-2|14|TRBV6-5|-
TGTGCCAGCAGAGCGGACGTGGGTCTTTATGGCTACACCTTC
CASRADVGLYGYTF
>-|TRBJ1-5|15|TRBV7-2|-
TGTGCCAGCAGCTTCGGGGGAACTAGCAATCAGCCCCAGCATTTT
CASSFGGTSNQPQHF
>-|TRBJ2-7|12|TRBV13|-
TGTGCCAGCAGCTTAGGCCAGGGCGAGCAGTACTTC
CASSLGQGEQYF
>-|TRBJ2-7|13|TRBV4-2|-
TGTGCCAGCAGCCAAGACCACTCCTACGAGCAGTACTTC
CASSQDHSYEQYF
>-|TRBJ1-6|13|TRBV7-9|-
TGTGCCAGCACCCCACGGGGGACTTCACCCCTCCACTTT
CASTPRGTSPLHF
>TRBD1|TRBJ1-3|13|TRBV2|few
TGTGCCAGCATAGACAGGGTCGGAAACACCATATATTTT
CASIDRVGNTIYF
>-|TRBJ1-5|14|TRBV6-2/TRBV6-3|-
TGTGCCAGCAGTTCGGGGACTTGGGGGGGGCCCCAGCATTTT
CASSSGTWGGPQHF
>-|TRBJ2-1|15|TRBV11-2|once
TGTGCCAGCAGTCCATCAGTGTACTCCTACAATGAGCAGTTCTTC
CASSPSVYSYNEQFF
>TRBD1|TRBJ2-1|13|TRBV5-1|few
TGCGCCAGCAGCGGCGGACAGGTCCATGAGCAGTTCTTC
CASSGGQVHEQFF
>-|TRBJ1-5|13|TRBV10-2|-
TGCGCCAGCAGTGAGGGAGGGCTTCAGCCCCAGCATTTT
CASSEGGLQPQHF
>TRBD1|TRBJ1-6|15|TRBV9|few
TGTGCCAGCAGCGTAACGACAGGGGAAGAGTCACCCCTCCACTTT
CASSVTTGEESPLHF
>-|TRBJ1-3|16|TRBV2|-
TGTGCCAGCAGCCAAGACAGCCTTAGCTCTGGAAACACCATATATTTT
CASSQDSLSSGNTIYF
>-|TRBJ1-1|16|TRBV6-4|-
TGTGCCAGCAGTAAGAACAACCTACAGAGTGAACCTGAAGCTTTCTTT
CASSKNNLQSEPEAFF